Given below is one TCR beta chain in context. Primers: 60 Vbeta forward and 13 Jbeta reverse. Per the study methods: In a later analysis, the count reached roughly 80 million unique TCR beta chains, with 9 million to 11 million shared. Only in-frame clones appear in the TCRdb table, and some are missing; sequencing was by immunoSEQ multiplex PCR. The V and J calls and clone size were taken over from that table, and D and trimming were inferred from the DNA. Here the sample spans around 150,000 clones, around three quarters being singletons. This entry comes from a study of cytomegalovirus exposure and HLA in healthy donors. Study details: The 100 million to 120 million unique TCR beta sequences, from around 200 million T cells, were found by an earlier analysis.

The germline V and J ends were trimmed by 3 bases and 4 bases, with 16 bases remaining between them. This CDR3 comprises 16 residues. CDR1 is MDHEN and CDR2 is SYDVKM in the germline V gene. The J gene is TRBJ1-5, the V gene TRBV28, with D possibly being TRBD1 (5 bases). The TCR sequence derives from a man between 45 and 60 years old in good health and CMV-seropositive. Sequencing was carried out using PBMCs. DNA of the CDR3: TGTGCCAGCAGTTTGAGCCTAAGGGGCCCAAATCAGCCCCAGCATTTT. Translation: CASSLSLRGPNQPQHF.